This TCR beta chain was captured by sequencing in a study of control samples from healthy donors and cancer patients. The method was immunoSEQ multiplex PCR; TCRdb's version includes in-frame clones alone and lacks a portion of them. The data contain about 28,000 clones, 65% to 80% of them seen just once; the ten biggest clones take up roughly 21%. Germline CDR1 is MNHNY and CDR2 is SVGAGI (reference sequence). This CDR3 is 12 amino acids long. With V trimmed by 4 bases and J by 9 bases, 4 bases remained unmatched. The sequenced sample consisted of PBMCs. The chain is built from TRBV6-6 and TRBJ2-7; the match to TRBD1 covers 9 bases. The origin of this receptor is a man between 60 and 75 years old with head and neck cancer. CDR3 nucleotides: TGTGCCAGCAGTTTGCCGGGACAGGGGCAGTACTTC. It encodes CASSLPGQGQYF.